These T cell receptor beta chains were read from a single sample in a study of neurological immune-mediated disorders. Using its own MiXCR run on the 5' RACE reads, TCRdb lists one record per CDR3 protein. The sample contains roughly 39,000 distinct CDR3 sequences, more than 4.5% of which appear only once. What was sequenced was CD4+ T cells from blood. These receptors came from a man younger than 35 in good health. Each CDR3 is given with its conserved first and last residue. Fields, in order: clone size, D gene, J gene, V gene, CDR3 DNA, CDR3 protein. The D gene is left open where the match is weak. Clone size is given as once, few or many counts, or a class when the clone is expanded.

abundance: many
d_gene: NA
j_gene: TRBJ1-5
v_gene: TRBV6-5
CDR3nt: TGTGCCAGCAGTTATGGGATTTCTCAGCCCCAGCATTTT
CDR3aa: CASSYGISQPQHF

abundance: many
d_gene: NA
j_gene: TRBJ1-1
v_gene: TRBV7-6
CDR3nt: TGTGCCAGCAGCTCCCGGGACACGACTGAAGCTTTCTTT
CDR3aa: CASSSRDTTEAFF

abundance: many
d_gene: NA
j_gene: TRBJ1-1
v_gene: TRBV20-1
CDR3nt: TGCAGTGCTGGGGACACCCTGGGCACTGAAGCTTTCTTT
CDR3aa: CSAGDTLGTEAFF

abundance: many
d_gene: NA
j_gene: TRBJ1-1
v_gene: TRBV28
CDR3nt: TGTGCCAGCACTCTGAACACTGAAGCTTTCTTT
CDR3aa: CASTLNTEAFF

abundance: many
d_gene: NA
j_gene: TRBJ1-2
v_gene: TRBV20-1
CDR3nt: TGCAGTGCGCCCTTCAGAGGTTCATGGGGCTACACCTTC
CDR3aa: CSAPFRGSWGYTF

abundance: many
d_gene: NA
j_gene: TRBJ2-1
v_gene: TRBV5-1
CDR3nt: TGCGCCAGCAGCTTGGGAGTAGGGTTTGTAGGGAATGAGCAGTTCTTC
CDR3aa: CASSLGVGFVGNEQFF

abundance: many
d_gene: TRBD1
j_gene: TRBJ1-3
v_gene: TRBV5-1
CDR3nt: TGCGCCAGCGCCCAGGGGACAGTTGGAAACACCATATATTTT
CDR3aa: CASAQGTVGNTIYF

abundance: many
d_gene: NA
j_gene: TRBJ2-5
v_gene: TRBV5-1
CDR3nt: TGCGCCAGCAGCTTTCTACAGGGACAAGAAGAGACCCAGTACTTC
CDR3aa: CASSFLQGQEETQYF

abundance: many
d_gene: NA
j_gene: TRBJ1-5
v_gene: TRBV20-1
CDR3nt: TGCAGTGCCCGAGCTGGGGCGGAGCAGCCCCAGCATTTT
CDR3aa: CSARAGAEQPQHF

abundance: many
d_gene: NA
j_gene: TRBJ1-1
v_gene: TRBV29-1
CDR3nt: TGCAGCGTTTCGCAATTGATGAACACTGAAGCTTTCTTT
CDR3aa: CSVSQLMNTEAFF

abundance: many
d_gene: NA
j_gene: TRBJ2-5
v_gene: TRBV5-1
CDR3nt: TGCGCCAGCAGCTTGGCGGAGACCCAGTACTTC
CDR3aa: CASSLAETQYF

abundance: many
d_gene: NA
j_gene: TRBJ2-1
v_gene: TRBV7-3
CDR3nt: TGTGCCAGCAGCTTATTGGGGGGGCCAGGGGAGCAGTTCTTC
CDR3aa: CASSLLGGPGEQFF

abundance: many
d_gene: NA
j_gene: TRBJ1-5
v_gene: TRBV7-2
CDR3nt: TGTGCCAGCAGCTTAGGAAGGACAGAGCATCAGCCCCAGCATTTT
CDR3aa: CASSLGRTEHQPQHF

abundance: many
d_gene: NA
j_gene: TRBJ2-7
v_gene: TRBV19
CDR3nt: TGTGCCAGTAGTATACCTGCCTCCGGGACGGACTCCTACGAGCAGTACTTC
CDR3aa: CASSIPASGTDSYEQYF

abundance: many
d_gene: NA
j_gene: TRBJ1-5
v_gene: TRBV5-1
CDR3nt: TGCGCCAGCAGAGAGGGGCTTGATCAGCCCCAGCATTTT
CDR3aa: CASREGLDQPQHF

abundance: many
d_gene: NA
j_gene: TRBJ2-3
v_gene: TRBV11-3
CDR3nt: TGTGCCAGCAGCTCCGGACAGTTTAGCACAGATACGCAGTATTTT
CDR3aa: CASSSGQFSTDTQYF

abundance: many
d_gene: TRBD2
j_gene: TRBJ2-1
v_gene: TRBV20-1
CDR3nt: TGCAGTGCTAGATTCTTAGCGGGGGCCAACAATGAGCAGTTCTTC
CDR3aa: CSARFLAGANNEQFF

abundance: many
d_gene: TRBD1
j_gene: TRBJ1-1
v_gene: TRBV2
CDR3nt: TGTGCCAGCAGTGACAATGCTCGCACAGGGGGCCGGACTGAAGCTTTCTTT
CDR3aa: CASSDNARTGGRTEAFF

abundance: many
d_gene: TRBD1
j_gene: TRBJ2-1
v_gene: TRBV5-1
CDR3nt: TGCGCCAGCAGCTTTACCGGGACAGAAAGCAATGAGCAGTTCTTC
CDR3aa: CASSFTGTESNEQFF

abundance: many
d_gene: TRBD1
j_gene: TRBJ2-2
v_gene: TRBV5-1
CDR3nt: TGCGCCAGCAGACCCCCGGGACAGGTGAACACCGGGGAGCTGTTTTTT
CDR3aa: CASRPPGQVNTGELFF

abundance: many
d_gene: NA
j_gene: TRBJ2-5
v_gene: TRBV19
CDR3nt: TGTGCCAGTAACTCGGGGGAGACCCAGTACTTC
CDR3aa: CASNSGETQYF

abundance: many
d_gene: NA
j_gene: TRBJ2-7
v_gene: TRBV10-3
CDR3nt: TGTGCCACCCGCCCCCCCAGAAAAAACAAGGAGACCTACGAGCAGTACTTC
CDR3aa: CATRPPRKNKETYEQYF

abundance: many
d_gene: NA
j_gene: TRBJ2-5
v_gene: TRBV15
CDR3nt: TGTGCCACCAGCAGAGATAACAGCCAAGAGACCCAGTACTTC
CDR3aa: CATSRDNSQETQYF

abundance: many
d_gene: NA
j_gene: TRBJ1-1
v_gene: TRBV11-1
CDR3nt: TGTGCCAGCAGCTTTCGGACAGCGGAAGCTTTCTTT
CDR3aa: CASSFRTAEAFF

abundance: many
d_gene: TRBD1
j_gene: TRBJ1-1
v_gene: TRBV5-1
CDR3nt: TGCGCCAGCAGGGACAGGGGGCGAGACACTGAAGCTTTCTTT
CDR3aa: CASRDRGRDTEAFF

abundance: many
d_gene: TRBD1
j_gene: TRBJ1-1
v_gene: TRBV5-1
CDR3nt: TGCGCCAGCAGCGTAGCAGGGGGTCGGAACACTGAAGCTTTCTTT
CDR3aa: CASSVAGGRNTEAFF

abundance: many
d_gene: NA
j_gene: TRBJ2-1
v_gene: TRBV7-9
CDR3nt: TGTGCCAGCAGCCCGTCCTGGACAGTGAACAATGAGCAGTTCTTC
CDR3aa: CASSPSWTVNNEQFF

abundance: many
d_gene: TRBD1
j_gene: TRBJ1-2
v_gene: TRBV12-3/TRBV12-4
CDR3nt: TGTGCCAGCAGGCCACAGGGGGCAGGCTATGGCTACACCTTC
CDR3aa: CASRPQGAGYGYTF

abundance: many
d_gene: NA
j_gene: TRBJ2-3
v_gene: TRBV12-3/TRBV12-4
CDR3nt: TGTGCCAGTAAAGAACAGGCGGGGATCACAGATACGCAGTATTTT
CDR3aa: CASKEQAGITDTQYF

abundance: many
d_gene: NA
j_gene: TRBJ2-2
v_gene: TRBV4-1
CDR3nt: TGCGCCAGCAGCCAAGAATCGTTGACCGGGGAGCTGTTTTTT
CDR3aa: CASSQESLTGELFF

abundance: many
d_gene: NA
j_gene: TRBJ2-7
v_gene: TRBV12-3/TRBV12-4
CDR3nt: TGTGCCAGCAGTATTTTCCCCACCGGGGCTCCTTACGAGCAGTACTTC
CDR3aa: CASSIFPTGAPYEQYF

abundance: many
d_gene: NA
j_gene: TRBJ2-1
v_gene: TRBV18
CDR3nt: TGTGCCAGCTCACCACAGGGGGCCTACAATGAGCAGTTCTTC
CDR3aa: CASSPQGAYNEQFF

abundance: many
d_gene: NA
j_gene: TRBJ1-4
v_gene: TRBV4-1
CDR3nt: TGCGCCAGCAGCCAAGGCAGGAGTAATGAAAAACTGTTTTTT
CDR3aa: CASSQGRSNEKLFF

abundance: many
d_gene: NA
j_gene: TRBJ1-1
v_gene: TRBV7-9
CDR3nt: TGTGCCAGCAGCTACCTATCCGAGAACACTGAAGCTTTCTTT
CDR3aa: CASSYLSENTEAFF

abundance: many
d_gene: NA
j_gene: TRBJ2-3
v_gene: TRBV5-1
CDR3nt: TGCGCCAGCAGCCCACGGACTGGACGGAGCACAGATACGCAGTATTTT
CDR3aa: CASSPRTGRSTDTQYF

abundance: many
d_gene: NA
j_gene: TRBJ2-3
v_gene: TRBV20-1
CDR3nt: TGCAGTGAGGGGGGCCACTCCACAGATACGCAGTATTTT
CDR3aa: CSEGGHSTDTQYF

abundance: many
d_gene: TRBD1
j_gene: TRBJ1-2
v_gene: TRBV10-3
CDR3nt: TGTGCCATCAGGAAGGGACAGGGGACGGATGCGAACAATGGCTACACCTTC
CDR3aa: CAIRKGQGTDANNGYTF

abundance: many
d_gene: TRBD2
j_gene: TRBJ2-7
v_gene: TRBV20-1
CDR3nt: TGCAGTGCTAGAGGACTAGCGGGGGTATACGAGCAGTACTTC
CDR3aa: CSARGLAGVYEQYF

abundance: many
d_gene: NA
j_gene: TRBJ1-2
v_gene: TRBV4-3
CDR3nt: TGCGCCAGCAGCCAAGAACTCAGGAGGGGCTACACCTTC
CDR3aa: CASSQELRRGYTF

abundance: many
d_gene: TRBD2
j_gene: TRBJ2-3
v_gene: TRBV5-1
CDR3nt: TGCGCCAGCAGCTTGGGACTAGCGGGTGGTCCTACCAGGACAGATACGCAGTATTTT
CDR3aa: CASSLGLAGGPTRTDTQYF

abundance: many
d_gene: TRBD1
j_gene: TRBJ2-3
v_gene: TRBV5-5
CDR3nt: TGTGCCAGCAGCTCACAGGGGTCTAGCACAGATACGCAGTATTTT
CDR3aa: CASSSQGSSTDTQYF

abundance: few
d_gene: NA
j_gene: TRBJ2-7
v_gene: TRBV6-1
CDR3nt: TGTGCCAGCACCCGGTCCCCGCGAGCCTACGAGCAGTACTTC
CDR3aa: CASTRSPRAYEQYF